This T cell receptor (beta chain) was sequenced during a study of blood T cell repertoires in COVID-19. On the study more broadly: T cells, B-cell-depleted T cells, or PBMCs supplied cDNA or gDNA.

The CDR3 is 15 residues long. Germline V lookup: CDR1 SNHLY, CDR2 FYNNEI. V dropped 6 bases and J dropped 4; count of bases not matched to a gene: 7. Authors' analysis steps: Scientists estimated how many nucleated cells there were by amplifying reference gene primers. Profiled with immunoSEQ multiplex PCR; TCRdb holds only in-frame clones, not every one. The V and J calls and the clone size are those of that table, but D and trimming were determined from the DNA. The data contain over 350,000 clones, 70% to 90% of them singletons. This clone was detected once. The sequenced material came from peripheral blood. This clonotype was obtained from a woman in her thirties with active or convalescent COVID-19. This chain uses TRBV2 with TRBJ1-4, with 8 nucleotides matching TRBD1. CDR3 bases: TGTGCCAGCAGAGACAGGGGAAGCTTTAATGAAAAACTGTTTTTT. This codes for CASRDRGSFNEKLFF.